This TCR beta chain was identified in a study of regulatory T cells in long-lasting Graves disease. This clonotype has more than one count but fewer than ten. With 7 bases clipped from V and 0 bases from J, the junction kept 6 bases outside the gene matches. Germline lookup yields CDR1 MNHNS and CDR2 SASEGT. The CDR3 consists of 15 residues. As to time point: persistent/refractory GD, antithyroid drugs over 5 years with positive TRAb. PBMC-derived RNA was used for the TCR library. Arm-PCR with iRepertoire HTBI primers amplified the CDR3 regions for these TCR beta libraries. One entry per CDR3 protein, called by TCRdb with MiXCR from the multiplex PCR reads. This sample has a few hundred thousand distinct CDR3 sequences, with 23% found just once.

The sequence was collected from a female donor with Graves disease. Sequenced here: peripheral blood mononuclear cells (PBMCs), sampled when the disease was refractory, from a patient treated with antithyroid drugs. This chain joins TRBV6-1 and TRBJ1-5, with 7 nucleotides matching TRBD1. The CDR3 loop reads CASKQGIRSNQPQHF. DNA of the CDR3: TGTGCCAGCAAACAGGGGATCCGTAGCAATCAGCCCCAGCATTTT.